This T cell receptor beta chain was captured by sequencing in a study of Ad26.COV2.S vaccination and SARS-CoV-2 variants. Documented treatment: roughly 20 received Ad26.COV2.S at low or high dose, single or two shots; five or six received placebo; per-sample allocation not given. Sampling happened 63 days after the first vaccine or placebo injection. The CDR3 spans 15 residues. The V and J ends lost 6 bases and 0 bases respectively, with 12 bases between them. CDR1 and CDR2 (germline): MNHEY, SVGAGI. The method was immunoSEQ multiplex PCR; TCRdb's version includes in-frame clones alone and lacks a portion of them. This sample has 300,000 to 350,000 clones, with 85% to 90% found just once. Study observations and caveats: Substantial breadth in spike-specific CD8+ and CD4+ T cell responses was reportedly seen after vaccination.

For this clone: Its matching antigen is unknown.

The sequencing here drew on peripheral blood, taken in a trial of Ad26.COV2.S vaccine versus placebo. The chain has TRBV6-5 and TRBJ2-1, with D maybe TRBD2 (5 bases). The origin of this receptor is a person between 18 and 65 years old who received the Ad26.COV2.S COVID-19 vaccine or a placebo. As DNA, the CDR3 is TGTGCCAGCAGAATCGGGGTGGGCTCCTACAATGAGCAGTTCTTC. This gives the protein CASRIGVGSYNEQFF.